The TCR beta chain described here comes from a study of shared clonotypes between healthy human individuals. This clone was found once. Sequenced by immunoSEQ multiplex PCR; TCRdb stores in-frame clones only, minus some. The data hold about 2.4 million clones, with roughly 93% observed a single time. V shed 6 bases, J shed 7 bases, and the junction held 11 bases outside the gene matches. Germline values: CDR1 MDHEN, CDR2 SYDVKM. This CDR3 is 14 amino acids long. Sequencing used naive CD4+ T cells from PBMCs. Subset reported: CD45RA+ positively selected. The receptor was derived from a man aged 18-30 years in good health. Some clones in this sample may be carry-over from other donors' samples. The chain combines TRBV28 with TRBJ1-2, with TRBD1 matching over 7 bases. CDR3 protein: CASSPTGMRSGYTF. The CDR3, as DNA: TGTGCCAGCAGCCCGACAGGGATGCGTAGTGGCTACACCTTC.